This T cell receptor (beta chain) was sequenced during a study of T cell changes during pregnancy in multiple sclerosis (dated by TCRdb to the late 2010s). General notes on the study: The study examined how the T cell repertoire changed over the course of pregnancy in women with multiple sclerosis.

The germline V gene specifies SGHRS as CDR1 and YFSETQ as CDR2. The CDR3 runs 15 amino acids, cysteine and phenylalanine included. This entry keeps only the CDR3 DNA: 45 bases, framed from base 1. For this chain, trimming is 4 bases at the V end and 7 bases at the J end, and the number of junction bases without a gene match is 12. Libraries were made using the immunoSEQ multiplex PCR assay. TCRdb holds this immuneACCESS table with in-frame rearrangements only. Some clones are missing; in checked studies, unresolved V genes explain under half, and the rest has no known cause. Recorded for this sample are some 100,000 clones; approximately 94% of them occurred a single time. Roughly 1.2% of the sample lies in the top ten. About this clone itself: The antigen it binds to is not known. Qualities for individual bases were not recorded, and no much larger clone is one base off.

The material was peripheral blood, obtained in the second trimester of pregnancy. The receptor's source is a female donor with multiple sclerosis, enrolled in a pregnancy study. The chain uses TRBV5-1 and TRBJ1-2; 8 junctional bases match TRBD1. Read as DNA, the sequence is TGCGCCAGCAGCCCTTATCAGGGGGCATCGGGTGGCTACACCTTC. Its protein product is CASSPYQGASGGYTF.